This record looks at one TCR beta chain sequence and its context. Antigen: not known. The entry originates in a study of cytomegalovirus exposure and HLA in healthy donors. Study-wide results and caveats: What TCR beta sequences reportedly achieved was accurate prediction of HLA-A and HLA-B alleles in most subjects. Highest at DRB1 and lowest at HLA-C, TCR association rates differed among HLA loci in a later analysis. Most of the TCR beta V segments (in an earlier analysis) were productive either about 87% or about 30% of the time.

PCR was performed using 60 Vbeta and 13 Jbeta primers. Clones were sequenced by immunoSEQ multiplex PCR, and TCRdb holds only the in-frame ones, with some missing. The table records just over 150,000 clones, roughly 90% of them present only once. V was pared by 0 bases and J by 0 bases, with 9 bases between. Looked up from germline, CDR1 is GTSNPN and CDR2 is SVGIG (reference sequence). This CDR3 contains 15 residues. The chain couples TRBV30 to TRBJ1-3; D not certain. This receptor was identified in a woman younger than 30 in good health and CMV-seronegative. Sequencing was performed on PBMCs. CDR3 DNA sequence: TGTGCCTGGAGTGTCGGGTCGAGCTCTGGAAACACCATATATTTT. It is translated as CAWSVGSSSGNTIYF.